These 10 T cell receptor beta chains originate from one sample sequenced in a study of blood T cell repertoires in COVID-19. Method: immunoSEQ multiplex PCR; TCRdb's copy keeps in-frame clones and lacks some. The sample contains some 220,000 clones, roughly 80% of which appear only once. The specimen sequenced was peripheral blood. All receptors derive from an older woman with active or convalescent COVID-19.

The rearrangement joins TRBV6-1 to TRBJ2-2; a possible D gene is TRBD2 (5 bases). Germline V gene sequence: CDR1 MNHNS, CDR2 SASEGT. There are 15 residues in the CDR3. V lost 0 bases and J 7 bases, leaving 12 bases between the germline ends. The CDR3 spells CASSEAGRGIGELFF. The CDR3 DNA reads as TGTGCCAGCAGTGAAGCTGGCCGGGGTATCGGGGAGCTGTTTTTT.

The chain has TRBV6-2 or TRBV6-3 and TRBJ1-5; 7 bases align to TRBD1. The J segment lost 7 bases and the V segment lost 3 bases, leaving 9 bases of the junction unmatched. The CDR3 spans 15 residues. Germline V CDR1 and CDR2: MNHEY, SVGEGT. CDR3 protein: CASSYGQGGAQPQHF. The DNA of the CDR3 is TGTGCCAGCAGTTATGGCCAGGGGGGTGCGCAGCCCCAGCATTTT.

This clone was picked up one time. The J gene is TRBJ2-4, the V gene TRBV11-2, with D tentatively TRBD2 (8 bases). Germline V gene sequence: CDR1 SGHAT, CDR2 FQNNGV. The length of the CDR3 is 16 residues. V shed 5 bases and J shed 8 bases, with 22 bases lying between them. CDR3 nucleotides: TGTGCCAGCAGCCCCAGGGGGGCGGGAGGTTCGGACATTCAGTACTTC. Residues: CASSPRGAGGSDIQYF.

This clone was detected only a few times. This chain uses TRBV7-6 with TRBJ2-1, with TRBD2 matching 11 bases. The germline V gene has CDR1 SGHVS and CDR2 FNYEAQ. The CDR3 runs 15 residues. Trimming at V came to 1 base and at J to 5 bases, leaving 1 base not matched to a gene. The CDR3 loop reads CASSLGLAGNNEQFF. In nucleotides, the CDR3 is TGTGCCAGCAGCTTAGGACTAGCGGGAAACAATGAGCAGTTCTTC.

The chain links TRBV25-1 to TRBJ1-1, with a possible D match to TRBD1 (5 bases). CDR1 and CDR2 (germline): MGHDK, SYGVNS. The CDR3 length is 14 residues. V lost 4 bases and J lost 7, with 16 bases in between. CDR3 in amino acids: CASSGHMDTLEAFF. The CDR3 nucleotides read TGTGCCAGCAGTGGCCACATGGACACCCTTGAAGCTTTCTTT.

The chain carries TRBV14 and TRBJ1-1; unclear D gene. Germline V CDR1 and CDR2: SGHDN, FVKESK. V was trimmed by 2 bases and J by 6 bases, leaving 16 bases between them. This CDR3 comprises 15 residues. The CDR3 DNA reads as TGTGCCAGCAGCCAAAAGGGAGGGATCCTCGCTGAAGCTTTCTTT. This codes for CASSQKGGILAEAFF.

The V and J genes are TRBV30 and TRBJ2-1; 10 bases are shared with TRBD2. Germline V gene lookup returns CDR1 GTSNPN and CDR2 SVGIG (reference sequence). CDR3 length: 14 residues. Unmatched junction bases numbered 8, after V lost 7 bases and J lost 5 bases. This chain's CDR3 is CALSSGSRDNEQFF. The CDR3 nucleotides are TGTGCCTTATCTAGCGGGAGCAGGGACAATGAGCAGTTCTTC.

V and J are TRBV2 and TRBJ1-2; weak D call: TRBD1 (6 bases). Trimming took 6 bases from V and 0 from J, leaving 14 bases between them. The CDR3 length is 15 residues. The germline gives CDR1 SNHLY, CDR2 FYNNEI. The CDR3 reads CASSATGPTNYGYTF. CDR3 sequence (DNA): TGTGCCAGCAGCGCTACAGGGCCTACTAACTATGGCTACACCTTC.

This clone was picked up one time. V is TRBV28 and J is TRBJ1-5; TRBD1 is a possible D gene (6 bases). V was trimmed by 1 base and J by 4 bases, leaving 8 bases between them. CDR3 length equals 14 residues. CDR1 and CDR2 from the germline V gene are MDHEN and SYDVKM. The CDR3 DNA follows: TGTGCCAGCAGTTTATTAGGGGGTAATCAGCCCCAGCATTTT. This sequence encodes CASSLLGGNQPQHF.

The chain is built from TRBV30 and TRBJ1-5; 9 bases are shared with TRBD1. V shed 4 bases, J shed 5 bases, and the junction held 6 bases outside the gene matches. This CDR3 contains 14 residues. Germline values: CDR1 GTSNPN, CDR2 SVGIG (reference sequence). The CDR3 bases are TGTGCCTGGAATCTACAGGGGGCTCATCAGCCCCAGCATTTT. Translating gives CAWNLQGAHQPQHF.